The 30 T cell receptor beta chains below all came from one sample that was sequenced in a study of human versus mouse CDR3 diversity and MHC coevolution. Generated by immunoSEQ multiplex PCR, the TCRdb table keeps only in-frame clones and is missing some. The table lists roughly 80,000 clones, 90% to 95% of them singletons. The specimen sequenced was naive CD4+ T cells from blood. Noted subset: CD45RO-negative CD62L-positive naive CD4 T cells. The source of these receptors is a person aged 30 to 69 in good health.

V usage is TRBV28 and J usage is TRBJ2-7; TRBD1 agrees at 8 bases. Losses at the gene ends were 4 bases for V and 0 bases for J; bases not matched to a gene: 8. This CDR3 has 16 residues. From germline, CDR1 is MDHEN and CDR2 SYDVKM. CDR3 sequence (DNA): TGTGCCAGCAGTTCCCCGGGACAGGTGAGCTCCTACGAGCAGTACTTC. Its protein is CASSSPGQVSSYEQYF.

V gene TRBV9 combines with J gene TRBJ2-1; the D gene is possibly TRBD2 (5 bases). The CDR3 totals 14 residues. The V end lost 3 bases, the J end lost 9 bases, and 16 bases lay between the germline ends. The germline V gene encodes CDR1 SGDLS and CDR2 YYNGEE. The CDR3 loop is CASSGGGTVGEQFF. Written as DNA, the CDR3 is TGTGCCAGCAGCGGCGGAGGTACGGTCGGTGAGCAGTTCTTC.

The genes are TRBV5-1 and TRBJ2-5; D is ambiguous. Trimming pared 0 bases from V and 5 bases from J, leaving 8 bases between. Per germline, CDR1 SGHRS and CDR2 YFSETQ. CDR3 size: 13 residues. The CDR3 DNA follows: TGCGCCAGCAGCTTGGATTCTCCCGAGACCCAGTACTTC. Protein product: CASSLDSPETQYF.

A single count supports this clone. This chain connects TRBV9 to TRBJ2-7; 11 bases fit TRBD2. V trimming: 0 bases; J trimming: 3 bases; junction bases outside the gene matches: 11. CDR1 is SGDLS, CDR2 YYNGEE, per germline. CDR3 length equals 18 residues. The CDR3 reads CASSVDGRPGLAVYEQYF. In DNA, the CDR3 is TGTGCCAGCAGCGTAGATGGCCGACCGGGACTAGCGGTCTACGAGCAGTACTTC.

V is TRBV7-8 and J is TRBJ2-1; no definite D call. From germline, CDR1 is SGHVS and CDR2 FQNEAQ. V shed 0 bases and J shed 0 bases, with 6 bases lying between them. There are 15 residues in the CDR3. CDR3 amino acids: CASSLAASSYNEQFF. The CDR3 bases are TGTGCCAGCAGCTTAGCTGCGAGCTCCTACAATGAGCAGTTCTTC.

The chain joins TRBV10-3 to TRBJ2-1; 14 bases align to TRBD2. CDR1 is ENHRY, CDR2 SYGVKD, per germline. V lost 6 bases and J lost 10; bases outside the gene matches: 11. The CDR3 totals 16 residues. The CDR3 DNA reads as TGTGCCATCAGGGGGACTAGCGGGAGATGGGGGTACGAGCAGTTCTTC. Protein product: CAIRGTSGRWGYEQFF.

The rearrangement links TRBV21-1 to TRBJ1-1; the D call in the table, TRBD1, was not verified against the DNA. TRBV21-1 is deemed a pseudogene. CDR3 length: 18 residues. CDR3 DNA: TGTGCCAGCAGCAAAGCGCAGGGACAGGGGGCAGCGGACACTGAAGCTTTCTTT. Translation gives CASSKAQGQGAADTEAFF.

V and J are TRBV19 and TRBJ1-1; D is uncertain. The CDR3 covers 12 residues. Trimming cost V 2 bases and J 5 bases, with 6 bases left between them. The germline CDR1 and CDR2 sequences are LNHDA and SQIVND (reference sequence). The CDR3 spells CASSIWPTEAFF. CDR3 coding DNA: TGTGCCAGTAGTATATGGCCAACTGAAGCTTTCTTT.

The chain links TRBV7-3 to TRBJ1-1; possible D gene TRBD1, 6 bases. Germline loops: CDR1 SGHTA, CDR2 FQGTGA. The ends were cut back, 1 base at V and 5 bases at J, with 17 bases in the middle. The CDR3 loop spans 16 amino acids. This CDR3 reads CASSLRGGASGTEAFF. The CDR3 bases are TGTGCCAGCAGCTTAAGGGGGGGGGCCTCAGGGACTGAAGCTTTCTTT.

The count of this clone is one. J is TRBJ1-4 and V is TRBV28, with 10 bases aligning to TRBD1. CDR3 size: 14 residues. Germline V gives CDR1 MDHEN, CDR2 SYDVKM. V dropped 7 bases and J dropped 8; count of bases not matched to a gene: 7. The CDR3 protein is CASTSGQGREKLFF. The CDR3 nucleotides are TGTGCCAGCACTTCGGGACAGGGGCGAGAAAAACTGTTTTTT.

J is TRBJ2-3 and V is TRBV10-3; TRBD2 matches at 7 bases. This CDR3 has 17 residues. From germline, CDR1 is ENHRY and CDR2 SYGVKD. The junction had 9 bases not matched to a gene; V was cut back by 0 bases and J by 3 bases. CDR3 coding DNA: TGTGCCATCAGTGAGTCGGTCAGCGGGGCGAAGACAGATACGCAGTATTTT. It specifies CAISESVSGAKTDTQYF.

This sequence joins TRBV5-5 and TRBJ2-7, with 11 bases fitting TRBD2. Trimming cost V 4 bases and J 1 base; bases outside gene matches: 13. The CDR3 is 18 amino acids. Germline values: CDR1 SGHKS, CDR2 YYEKEE (reference sequence). The CDR3 reads CASSPIGLAGGASYEQYF. CDR3 sequence (DNA): TGTGCCAGCAGCCCAATAGGGCTAGCGGGGGGAGCTTCCTACGAGCAGTACTTC.

The chain employs TRBV5-4 and TRBJ2-1, with D possibly matching TRBD1 (6 bases). Looked up from germline, CDR1 is SGHNT and CDR2 is YYREEE (reference sequence). V lost 4 bases to trimming and J lost 10 bases, with 18 bases between them. The CDR3 contains 14 residues. CDR3 protein: CASSADQGPREQFF. CDR3 DNA sequence: TGTGCCAGCAGCGCTGATCAGGGGCCAAGGGAGCAGTTCTTC.

The chain carries TRBV10-1 and TRBJ2-7; D is perhaps TRBD2 (5 bases). Germline V gives CDR1 WNHNN, CDR2 SYGVQD (reference sequence). Trimming stripped 4 bases from V and 2 bases from J, with 12 bases between. This CDR3 spans 14 amino acids. CDR3 coding DNA: TGCGCCAGCAGTGGGGAGACGGTGACCTACGAGCAGTACTTC. This gives the protein CASSGETVTYEQYF.

The chain couples TRBV6-5 to TRBJ1-1; unclear D gene. The V end lost 4 bases, the J end lost 0 bases, and 12 bases lay between the germline ends. This CDR3 has 15 residues. The germline CDR1 and CDR2 sequences are MNHEY and SVGAGI. CDR3 nucleotides: TGTGCCAGCAGTTCCTACGCAACCATGAACACTGAAGCTTTCTTT. It is translated as CASSSYATMNTEAFF.

V is TRBV13 and J is TRBJ1-5, with 12 bases identical to TRBD1. V was pared by 3 bases and J by 6 bases, with 9 bases of the junction left unmatched. This CDR3 has 17 residues. The germline gives CDR1 PRHDT, CDR2 FYEKMQ (reference sequence). Here the CDR3 reads CASSFSGTGGGSQPQHF. DNA for the CDR3: TGTGCCAGCAGCTTTTCCGGGACAGGGGGCGGGAGTCAGCCCCAGCATTTT.

This sequence joins TRBV4-1 and TRBJ2-3, with TRBD1 matching 7 bases. V was clipped by 4 bases and J by 2 bases; unmatched bases: 9. CDR1 is MGHRA and CDR2 is YSYEKL in the germline V gene. The CDR3 spans 16 residues. Here the CDR3 DNA reads TGCGCCAGCAGCCGAGACTGGGACAGATCCACAGATACGCAGTATTTT. Translating gives CASSRDWDRSTDTQYF.

The chain carries TRBV7-6 and TRBJ2-7, with 8 nucleotides matching TRBD1. Per germline, CDR1 SGHVS and CDR2 FNYEAQ. With V trimmed by 5 bases and J by 4 bases, 7 bases remained unmatched. The CDR3 is 14 residues long. The CDR3 reads CASSPRTGIYEQYF. CDR3 nucleotide sequence: TGTGCCAGCAGCCCAAGGACAGGGATATACGAGCAGTACTTC.

A single count supports this clone. The J gene is TRBJ1-1, the V gene TRBV29-1, with no clear D. V shed 1 base and J shed 7 bases, with 13 bases lying between them. CDR1 and CDR2 from the germline V gene are SQVTM and ANQGSEA. CDR3 length: 13 residues. CDR3 in amino acids: CSVEGEARREAFF. CDR3 in DNA: TGCAGCGTTGAAGGGGAGGCGAGGCGTGAAGCTTTCTTT.

The chain employs TRBV5-4 and TRBJ1-1; 7 nucleotides align to TRBD1. Trimming took 2 bases from V and 4 from J; bases not matched to a gene: 8. The CDR3 runs to 15 residues. CDR1 and CDR2 from the germline V gene are SGHNT and YYREEE (reference sequence). CDR3 in amino acids: CASSFDDRVSTEAFF. The DNA of the CDR3 is TGTGCCAGCAGCTTTGACGACAGGGTCAGCACTGAAGCTTTCTTT.

This chain joins TRBV14 and TRBJ1-2; 7 bases are shared with TRBD1. Per the germline V gene, CDR1 is SGHDN and CDR2 is FVKESK. Germline trimming cut 4 bases from V and 2 bases from J; bases unmatched to any gene: 13. This CDR3 is 17 amino acids long. In nucleotides, the CDR3 is TGTGCCAGCAGCCCATTGACCTTGACAGGGATGAACTATGGCTACACCTTC. Translating gives CASSPLTLTGMNYGYTF.

V usage is TRBV30 and J usage is TRBJ2-6, with TRBD1 matching 8 bases. This CDR3 is built from 18 residues. Germline V gene data show CDR1 as GTSNPN and CDR2 as SVGIG (reference sequence). V lost 0 bases and J lost 4; bases outside the gene matches: 11. The CDR3 is CAWSVRAGGAGGANVLTF. CDR3 nucleotide sequence: TGTGCCTGGAGTGTACGAGCAGGGGGCGCGGGAGGGGCCAACGTCCTGACTTTC.

This chain links TRBV30 with TRBJ1-5; 9 bases are a match to TRBD1. The CDR3 is 14 amino acids. V shed 3 bases, J shed 4 bases, and the junction held 4 bases outside the gene matches. In germline, CDR1 is GTSNPN, CDR2 SVGIG (reference sequence). The CDR3 DNA reads TGTGCCTGGAGCACCGACAGGGGGAATCAGCCCCAGCATTTT. It specifies CAWSTDRGNQPQHF.

The genes are TRBV9 and TRBJ2-6; tentative D call: TRBD1 (5 bases). The germline CDR1 and CDR2 sequences are SGDLS and YYNGEE. The CDR3 has 15 amino acids. V shed 4 bases and J shed 0 bases, with 8 bases lying between them. CDR3 region: CASSTRGSGANVLTF. CDR3 bases: TGTGCCAGCAGCACAAGGGGCTCTGGGGCCAACGTCCTGACTTTC.

The V call is TRBV27, the J call TRBJ2-1, with D tentatively TRBD1 (6 bases). Trimming took off 3 bases at V and 9 bases at J, with 12 bases between the two ends. Germline assignment: CDR1 MNHEY and CDR2 SMNVEV (reference sequence). This CDR3 spans 13 amino acids. CDR3 sequence: CASSFQGQGEQFF. The CDR3 region has the DNA TGTGCCAGCAGTTTTCAGGGGCAAGGTGAGCAGTTCTTC.

The rearrangement uses TRBV19 and TRBJ1-5, with TRBD1 as a possible D gene (6 bases). Deletions cut 8 bases from V and 4 bases from J, with 12 bases between. Germline V gene lookup returns CDR1 LNHDA and CDR2 SQIVND (reference sequence). This CDR3 region has 13 residues. CDR3 region: CASGIQGNQPQHF. The CDR3 coding sequence is TGTGCCAGTGGAATACAGGGAAATCAGCCCCAGCATTTT.

The V call is TRBV27, the J call TRBJ2-7; 7 positions agree with TRBD2. Germline assignment: CDR1 MNHEY and CDR2 SMNVEV (reference sequence). V lost 5 bases to trimming and J lost 3 bases; unmatched junction nucleotides: 7. The CDR3 is 14 amino acids. This CDR3 reads CASSPREGGYEQYF. CDR3 DNA sequence: TGTGCCAGCAGTCCAAGGGAGGGTGGCTACGAGCAGTACTTC.

The chain couples TRBV21-1 to TRBJ2-1; TRBD1, the table's D call, was not compared with the DNA. TRBV21-1 is listed as a pseudogene. This CDR3 comprises 13 residues. In DNA form, the CDR3 reads TGTGCCAGGATTGGACAAACAGACAATGAGCAGTTCTTC. Translation: CARIGQTDNEQFF.

This clone was picked up one time. The rearrangement uses TRBV6-5 and TRBJ2-7; D unresolved. The CDR3 contains 13 residues. Trimming pared 6 bases from V and 0 bases from J, leaving 9 bases between. Germline CDR1 is MNHEY and CDR2 is SVGAGI. The DNA for the CDR3 is TGTGCCAGCAGGGGCAGCCGCTCCTACGAGCAGTACTTC. Translating it yields CASRGSRSYEQYF.

The chain couples TRBV19 to TRBJ2-7, with 10 bases matching TRBD1. The CDR3 covers 15 residues. CDR1 and CDR2 from the germline V gene are LNHDA and SQIVND (reference sequence). V lost 5 bases to trimming and J lost 5 bases; unmatched junction nucleotides: 9. Here the CDR3 reads CASSPTGTGADEQYF. CDR3 nucleotides: TGTGCCAGTAGTCCTACCGGGACAGGGGCAGACGAGCAGTACTTC.